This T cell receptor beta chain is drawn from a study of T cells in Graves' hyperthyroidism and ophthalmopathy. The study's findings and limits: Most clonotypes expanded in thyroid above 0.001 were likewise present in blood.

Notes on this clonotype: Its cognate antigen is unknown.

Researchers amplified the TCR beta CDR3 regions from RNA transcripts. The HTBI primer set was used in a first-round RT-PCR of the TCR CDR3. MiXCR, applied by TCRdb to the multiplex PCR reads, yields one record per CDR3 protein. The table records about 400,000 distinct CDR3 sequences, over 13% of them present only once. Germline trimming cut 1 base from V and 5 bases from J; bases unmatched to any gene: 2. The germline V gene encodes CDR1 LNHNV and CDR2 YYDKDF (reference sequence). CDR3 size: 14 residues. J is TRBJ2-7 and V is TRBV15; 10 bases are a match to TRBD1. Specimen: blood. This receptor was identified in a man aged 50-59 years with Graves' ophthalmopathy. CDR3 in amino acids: CATSRAGQGNEQYF. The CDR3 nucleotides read TGTGCCACCAGCAGAGCGGGACAGGGGAACGAGCAGTACTTC.